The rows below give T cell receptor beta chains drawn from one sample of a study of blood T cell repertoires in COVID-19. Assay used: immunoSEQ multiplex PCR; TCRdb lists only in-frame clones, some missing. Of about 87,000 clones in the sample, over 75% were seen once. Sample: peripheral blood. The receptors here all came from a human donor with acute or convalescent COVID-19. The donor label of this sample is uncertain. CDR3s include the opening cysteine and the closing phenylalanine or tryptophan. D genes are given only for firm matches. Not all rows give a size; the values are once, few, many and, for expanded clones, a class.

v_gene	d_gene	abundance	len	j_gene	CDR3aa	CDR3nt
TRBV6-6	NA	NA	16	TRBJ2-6	CASSYSRGSGANVLTF	TGTGCCAGCAGTTACTCTCGCGGCTCTGGGGCCAACGTCCTGACTTTC
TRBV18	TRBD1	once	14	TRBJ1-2	CASSPGTGGGGYTF	TGTGCCAGCTCACCAGGGACAGGGGGCGGTGGCTACACCTTC
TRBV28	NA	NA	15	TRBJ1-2	CASSPGSGVDYGYTF	TGTGCCAGCAGTCCTGGTTCGGGGGTAGACTATGGCTACACCTTC
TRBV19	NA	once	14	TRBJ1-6	CASRDRVGGSPLHF	TGTGCCAGTAGGGACAGAGTTGGTGGTTCACCCCTCCACTTT
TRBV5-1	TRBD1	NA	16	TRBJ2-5	CASSLRGTAQGETQYF	TGCGCCAGCAGCTTGAGGGGGACAGCTCAGGGAGAGACCCAGTACTTC
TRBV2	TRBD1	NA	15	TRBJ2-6	CARGDSLSGANVLTF	TGTGCCAGGGGGGACAGCCTCTCTGGGGCCAACGTCCTGACTTTC
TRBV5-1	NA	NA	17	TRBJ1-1	CASSLASGGYMNTEAFF	TGCGCCAGCAGCTTGGCCTCTGGAGGGTACATGAACACTGAAGCTTTCTTT
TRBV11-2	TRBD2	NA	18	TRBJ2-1	CASSLVPSSGGFRDEQFF	TGTGCCAGCAGCTTAGTCCCATCTAGCGGGGGCTTTCGGGATGAGCAGTTCTTC
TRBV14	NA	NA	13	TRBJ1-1	CASSQNRDSIAFF	TGTGCCAGCAGCCAAAACAGGGATTCGATCGCTTTCTTT
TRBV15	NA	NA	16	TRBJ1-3	CATSREWQNSGNTIYF	TGTGCCACCAGCAGAGAGTGGCAGAACTCTGGAAACACCATATATTTT
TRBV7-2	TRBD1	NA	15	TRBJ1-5	CASSLGQGAAQPQHF	TGTGCCAGCAGCCTAGGACAGGGGGCGGCTCAGCCCCAGCATTTT
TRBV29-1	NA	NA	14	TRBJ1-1	CSVGAGTLIAEAFF	TGCAGCGTTGGGGCAGGTACCTTAATAGCTGAAGCTTTCTTT
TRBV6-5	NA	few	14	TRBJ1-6	CASKVSSYNSPLHF	TGTGCCAGCAAAGTTAGCTCCTATAATTCACCCCTCCACTTT
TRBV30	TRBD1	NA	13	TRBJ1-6	CAWSWDRNSPLHF	TGTGCCTGGAGTTGGGACAGGAATTCACCCCTCCACTTT
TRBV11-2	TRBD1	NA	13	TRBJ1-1	CASSVGQGTEAFF	TGTGCCAGCAGCGTGGGACAGGGGACTGAAGCTTTCTTT
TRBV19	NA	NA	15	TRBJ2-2	CASSRGRMNTGELFF	TGTGCCAGTAGTCGAGGCAGAATGAACACCGGGGAGCTGTTTTTT
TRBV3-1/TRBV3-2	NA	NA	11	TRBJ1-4	CASSQREKLFF	TGTGCCAGCAGCCAACGGGAAAAACTGTTTTTT
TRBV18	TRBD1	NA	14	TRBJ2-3	CASSTGGNTDTQYF	TGTGCCAGCTCAACAGGGGGGAACACAGATACGCAGTATTTT
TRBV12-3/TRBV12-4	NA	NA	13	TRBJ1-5	CASSPGVHQPQHF	TGTGCCAGCAGTCCGGGAGTTCATCAGCCCCAGCATTTT
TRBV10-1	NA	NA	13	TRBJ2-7	CASSADSSGEQYF	TGCGCCAGCAGCGCCGACAGTTCGGGTGAGCAGTACTTC
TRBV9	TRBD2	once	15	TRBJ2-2	CASSEAGGHTGELFF	TGTGCCAGCAGCGAAGCGGGGGGGCACACCGGGGAGCTGTTTTTT
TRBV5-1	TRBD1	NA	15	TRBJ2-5	CASSLGTGTGETQYF	TGCGCCAGCAGCTTAGGGACAGGGACGGGGGAGACCCAGTACTTC
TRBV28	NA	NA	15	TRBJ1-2	CASSIANRAPYGYTF	TGTGCCAGCAGTATAGCCAACAGGGCCCCCTATGGCTACACCTTC
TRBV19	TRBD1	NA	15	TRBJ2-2	CASSSRTGHTGELFF	TGTGCCAGTAGTTCCCGGACAGGGCACACCGGGGAGCTGTTTTTT